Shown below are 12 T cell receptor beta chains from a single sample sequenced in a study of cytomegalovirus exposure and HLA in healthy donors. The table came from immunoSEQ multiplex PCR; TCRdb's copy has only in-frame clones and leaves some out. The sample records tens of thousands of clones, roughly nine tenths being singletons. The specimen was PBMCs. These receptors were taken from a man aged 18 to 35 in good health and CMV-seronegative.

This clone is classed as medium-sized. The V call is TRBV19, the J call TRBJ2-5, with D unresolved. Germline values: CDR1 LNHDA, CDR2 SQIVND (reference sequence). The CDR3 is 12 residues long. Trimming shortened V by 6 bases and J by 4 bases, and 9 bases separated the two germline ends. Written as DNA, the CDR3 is TGTGCCAGTAGACAGTCCGGAGAGACCCAGTACTTC. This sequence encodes CASRQSGETQYF.

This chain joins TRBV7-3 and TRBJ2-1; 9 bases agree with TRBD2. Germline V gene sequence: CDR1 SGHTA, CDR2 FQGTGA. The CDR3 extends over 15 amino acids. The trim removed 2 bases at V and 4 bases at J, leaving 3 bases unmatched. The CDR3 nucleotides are TGTGCCAGCAGCTTAGGGCGGGAGGGGTACAATGAGCAGTTCTTC. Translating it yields CASSLGREGYNEQFF.

In DNA, the CDR3 is TGTGCCTGGAGTGTAAAGGGGGCTTACACTGAAGCTTTCTTT. Translation: CAWSVKGAYTEAFF. V and J are TRBV30 and TRBJ1-1, with 7 bases aligning to TRBD1. The germline V gene has CDR1 GTSNPN and CDR2 SVGIG (reference sequence). This CDR3 contains 14 residues. V lost 0 bases, J lost 3 bases, and 4 bases stayed unmatched.

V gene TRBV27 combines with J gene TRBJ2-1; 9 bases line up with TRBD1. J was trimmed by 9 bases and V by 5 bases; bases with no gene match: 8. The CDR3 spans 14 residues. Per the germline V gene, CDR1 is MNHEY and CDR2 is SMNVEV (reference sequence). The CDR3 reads CASSDRDRAGEQFF. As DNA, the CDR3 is TGTGCCAGCAGTGACCGGGACAGGGCCGGTGAGCAGTTCTTC.

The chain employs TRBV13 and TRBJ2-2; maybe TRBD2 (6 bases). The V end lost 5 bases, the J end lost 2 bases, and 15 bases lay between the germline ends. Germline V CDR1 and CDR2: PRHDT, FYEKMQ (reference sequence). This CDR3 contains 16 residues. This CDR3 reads CASSPGGARNTGELFF. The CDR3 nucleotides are TGTGCCAGCAGCCCTGGCGGGGCTCGAAACACCGGGGAGCTGTTTTTT.

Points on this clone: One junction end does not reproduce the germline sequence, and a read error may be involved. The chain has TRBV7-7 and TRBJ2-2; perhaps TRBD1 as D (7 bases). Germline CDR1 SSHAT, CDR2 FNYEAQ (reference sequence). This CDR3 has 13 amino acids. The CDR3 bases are TGTGCTAGCAGCTGGGGGGACAGCGGGGAGCTGTTTTTT. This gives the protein CASSWGDSGELFF.

This chain's CDR3 is CASSPSTDTQYF. The CDR3 DNA reads as TGTGCCAGCAGTCCCTCCACAGATACGCAGTATTTT. This chain connects TRBV6-6 to TRBJ2-3; D not certain. CDR1 is MNHNY and CDR2 is SVGAGI in the germline V gene (reference sequence). The CDR3 is 12 amino acids. The germline V and J ends were trimmed by 5 bases and 2 bases, with 5 bases remaining between them.

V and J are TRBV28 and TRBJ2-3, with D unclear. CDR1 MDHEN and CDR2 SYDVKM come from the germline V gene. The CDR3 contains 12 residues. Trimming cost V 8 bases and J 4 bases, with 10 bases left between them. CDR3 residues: CASHTRPDTQYF. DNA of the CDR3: TGTGCCAGCCACACCCGCCCAGATACGCAGTATTTT.

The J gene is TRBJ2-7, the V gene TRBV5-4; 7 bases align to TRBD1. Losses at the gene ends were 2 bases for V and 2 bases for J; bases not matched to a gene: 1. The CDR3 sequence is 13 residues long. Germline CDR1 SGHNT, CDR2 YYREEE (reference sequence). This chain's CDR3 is CASSFGTAYEQYF. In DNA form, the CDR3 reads TGTGCCAGCAGCTTTGGGACAGCCTACGAGCAGTACTTC.

The CDR3 region is CASSSATSGNNEQFF. The CDR3, as DNA: TGTGCCAGCAGCTCAGCCACCAGCGGGAACAATGAGCAGTTCTTC. The chain recombines TRBV5-4 with TRBJ2-1; 7 nucleotides line up with TRBD2. The CDR3 runs 15 residues. V shed 3 bases, J shed 5 bases, and the junction held 8 bases outside the gene matches. From germline, CDR1 is SGHNT and CDR2 YYREEE (reference sequence).

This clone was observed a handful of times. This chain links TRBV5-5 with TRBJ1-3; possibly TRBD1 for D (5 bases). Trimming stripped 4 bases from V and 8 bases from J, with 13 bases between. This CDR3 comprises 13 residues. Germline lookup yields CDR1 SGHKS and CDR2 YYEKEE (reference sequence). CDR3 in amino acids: CASSIGRGDTIYF. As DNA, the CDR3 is TGTGCCAGCAGCATCGGTCGGGGGGACACCATATATTTT.

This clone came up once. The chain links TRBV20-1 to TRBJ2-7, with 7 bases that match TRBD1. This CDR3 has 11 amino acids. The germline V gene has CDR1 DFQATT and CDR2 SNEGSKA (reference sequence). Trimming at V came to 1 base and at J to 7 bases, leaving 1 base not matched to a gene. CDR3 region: CSARAGGEQYF. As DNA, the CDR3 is TGCAGTGCTAGAGCAGGGGGAGAGCAGTACTTC.